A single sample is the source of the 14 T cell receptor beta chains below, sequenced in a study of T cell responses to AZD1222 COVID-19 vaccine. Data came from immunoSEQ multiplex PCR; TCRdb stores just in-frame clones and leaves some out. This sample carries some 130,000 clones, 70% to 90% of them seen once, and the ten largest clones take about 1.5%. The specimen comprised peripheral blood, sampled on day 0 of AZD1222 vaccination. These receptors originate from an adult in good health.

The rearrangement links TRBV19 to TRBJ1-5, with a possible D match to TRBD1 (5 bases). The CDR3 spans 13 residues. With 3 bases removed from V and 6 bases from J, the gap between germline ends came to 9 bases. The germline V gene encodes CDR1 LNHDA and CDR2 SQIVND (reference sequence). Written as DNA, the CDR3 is TGTGCCAGTAGTATCCCGGGGGGTCAGCCCCAGCATTTT. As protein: CASSIPGGQPQHF.

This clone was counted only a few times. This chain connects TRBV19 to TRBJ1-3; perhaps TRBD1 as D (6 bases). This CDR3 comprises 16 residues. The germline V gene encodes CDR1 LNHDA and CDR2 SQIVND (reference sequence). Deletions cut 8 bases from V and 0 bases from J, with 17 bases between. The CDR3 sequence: CASRNSGTPSGNTIYF. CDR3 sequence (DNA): TGTGCCAGTCGAAATTCCGGGACACCCTCTGGAAACACCATATATTTT.

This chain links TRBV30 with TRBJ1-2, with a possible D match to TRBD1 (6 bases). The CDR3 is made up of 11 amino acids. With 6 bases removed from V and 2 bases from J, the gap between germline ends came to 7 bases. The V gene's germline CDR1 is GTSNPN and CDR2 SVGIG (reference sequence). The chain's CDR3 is CACGGNYGYTF. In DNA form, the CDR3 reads TGTGCCTGTGGGGGCAACTATGGCTACACCTTC. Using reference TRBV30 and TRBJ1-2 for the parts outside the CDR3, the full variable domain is SQTIHQWPATLVQPVGSPLSLECTVEGTSNPNLYWYRQAAGRGLQLLFYSVGIGQISSEVPQNLSASRPQDRQFILSSKKLLLSDSGFYLCACGGNYGYTFGSGTRLTVV.

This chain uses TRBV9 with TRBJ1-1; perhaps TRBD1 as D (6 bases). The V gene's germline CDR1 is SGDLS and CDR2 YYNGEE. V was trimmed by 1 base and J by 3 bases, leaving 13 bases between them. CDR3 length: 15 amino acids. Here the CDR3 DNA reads TGTGCCAGCAGCGTAAGGGCAGGGGAGGACACTGAAGCTTTCTTT. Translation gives CASSVRAGEDTEAFF.

CDR3 nucleotides: TGTGCCAGCAGCTTAACCCCCGGGACAGGGGGCTCTGGCTACACCTTC. This sequence encodes CASSLTPGTGGSGYTF. V gene TRBV7-3 combines with J gene TRBJ1-2; 12 bases agree with TRBD1. Germline values: CDR1 SGHTA, CDR2 FQGTGA. The CDR3 extends over 16 amino acids. V dropped 0 bases and J dropped 7; count of bases not matched to a gene: 6.

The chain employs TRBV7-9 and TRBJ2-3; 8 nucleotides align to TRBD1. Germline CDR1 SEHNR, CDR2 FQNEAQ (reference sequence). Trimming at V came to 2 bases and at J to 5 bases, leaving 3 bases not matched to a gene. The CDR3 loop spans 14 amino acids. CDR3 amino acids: CASSLQGAGDTQYF. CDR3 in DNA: TGTGCCAGCAGCTTACAGGGGGCGGGAGATACGCAGTATTTT.

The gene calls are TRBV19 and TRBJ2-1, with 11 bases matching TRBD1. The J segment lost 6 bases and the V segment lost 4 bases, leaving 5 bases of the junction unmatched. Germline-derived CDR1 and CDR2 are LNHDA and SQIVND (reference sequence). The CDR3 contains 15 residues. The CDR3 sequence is CASSTAGTGGNEQFF. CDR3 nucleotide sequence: TGTGCCAGTAGTACGGCCGGGACAGGGGGCAATGAGCAGTTCTTC.

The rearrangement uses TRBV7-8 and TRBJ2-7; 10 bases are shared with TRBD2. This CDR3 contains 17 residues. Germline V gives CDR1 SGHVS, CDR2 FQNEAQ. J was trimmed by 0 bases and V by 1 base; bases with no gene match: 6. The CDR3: CASSLVSGGPSSYEQYF. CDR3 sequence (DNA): TGTGCCAGCAGCTTAGTTAGCGGGGGGCCTAGCTCCTACGAGCAGTACTTC.

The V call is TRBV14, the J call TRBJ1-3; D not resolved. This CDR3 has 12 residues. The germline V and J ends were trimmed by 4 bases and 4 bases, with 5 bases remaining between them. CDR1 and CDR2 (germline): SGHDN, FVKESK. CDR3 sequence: CASSLVGNTIYF. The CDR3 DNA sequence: TGTGCCAGCAGCCTAGTAGGAAACACCATATATTTT.

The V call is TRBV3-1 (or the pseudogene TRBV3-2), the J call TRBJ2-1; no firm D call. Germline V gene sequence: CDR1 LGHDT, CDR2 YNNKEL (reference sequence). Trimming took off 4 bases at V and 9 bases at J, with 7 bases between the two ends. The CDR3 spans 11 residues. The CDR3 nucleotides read TGTGCCAGCAGCCCGGGCGGTGAGCAGTTCTTC. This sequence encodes CASSPGGEQFF.

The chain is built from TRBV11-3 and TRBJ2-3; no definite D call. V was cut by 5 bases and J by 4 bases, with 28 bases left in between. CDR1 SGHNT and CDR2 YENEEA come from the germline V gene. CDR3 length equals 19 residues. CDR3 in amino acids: CASSPLIQSGGANPDTQYF. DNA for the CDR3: TGTGCCAGCAGCCCGCTGATCCAGTCAGGTGGAGCAAACCCAGATACGCAGTATTTT.

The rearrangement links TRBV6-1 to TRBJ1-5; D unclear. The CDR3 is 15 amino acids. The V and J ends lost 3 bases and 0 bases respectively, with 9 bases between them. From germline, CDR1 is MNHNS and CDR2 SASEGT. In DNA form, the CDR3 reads TGTGCCAGCAGTGAGGGCAGATATAGCAATCAGCCCCAGCATTTT. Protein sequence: CASSEGRYSNQPQHF.

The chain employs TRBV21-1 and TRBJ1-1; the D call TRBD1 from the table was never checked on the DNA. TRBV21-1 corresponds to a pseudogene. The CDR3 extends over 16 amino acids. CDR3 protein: CASSKIRAKQDTEAFF. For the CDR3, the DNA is TGTGCCAGCAGCAAAATCAGGGCTAAACAAGACACTGAAGCTTTCTTT.

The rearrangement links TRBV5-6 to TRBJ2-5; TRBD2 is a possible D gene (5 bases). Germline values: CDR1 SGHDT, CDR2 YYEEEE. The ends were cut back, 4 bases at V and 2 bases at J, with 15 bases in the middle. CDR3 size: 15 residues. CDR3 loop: CASSAVTAEQETQYF. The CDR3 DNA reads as TGTGCCAGCAGCGCCGTCACAGCGGAACAAGAGACCCAGTACTTC.